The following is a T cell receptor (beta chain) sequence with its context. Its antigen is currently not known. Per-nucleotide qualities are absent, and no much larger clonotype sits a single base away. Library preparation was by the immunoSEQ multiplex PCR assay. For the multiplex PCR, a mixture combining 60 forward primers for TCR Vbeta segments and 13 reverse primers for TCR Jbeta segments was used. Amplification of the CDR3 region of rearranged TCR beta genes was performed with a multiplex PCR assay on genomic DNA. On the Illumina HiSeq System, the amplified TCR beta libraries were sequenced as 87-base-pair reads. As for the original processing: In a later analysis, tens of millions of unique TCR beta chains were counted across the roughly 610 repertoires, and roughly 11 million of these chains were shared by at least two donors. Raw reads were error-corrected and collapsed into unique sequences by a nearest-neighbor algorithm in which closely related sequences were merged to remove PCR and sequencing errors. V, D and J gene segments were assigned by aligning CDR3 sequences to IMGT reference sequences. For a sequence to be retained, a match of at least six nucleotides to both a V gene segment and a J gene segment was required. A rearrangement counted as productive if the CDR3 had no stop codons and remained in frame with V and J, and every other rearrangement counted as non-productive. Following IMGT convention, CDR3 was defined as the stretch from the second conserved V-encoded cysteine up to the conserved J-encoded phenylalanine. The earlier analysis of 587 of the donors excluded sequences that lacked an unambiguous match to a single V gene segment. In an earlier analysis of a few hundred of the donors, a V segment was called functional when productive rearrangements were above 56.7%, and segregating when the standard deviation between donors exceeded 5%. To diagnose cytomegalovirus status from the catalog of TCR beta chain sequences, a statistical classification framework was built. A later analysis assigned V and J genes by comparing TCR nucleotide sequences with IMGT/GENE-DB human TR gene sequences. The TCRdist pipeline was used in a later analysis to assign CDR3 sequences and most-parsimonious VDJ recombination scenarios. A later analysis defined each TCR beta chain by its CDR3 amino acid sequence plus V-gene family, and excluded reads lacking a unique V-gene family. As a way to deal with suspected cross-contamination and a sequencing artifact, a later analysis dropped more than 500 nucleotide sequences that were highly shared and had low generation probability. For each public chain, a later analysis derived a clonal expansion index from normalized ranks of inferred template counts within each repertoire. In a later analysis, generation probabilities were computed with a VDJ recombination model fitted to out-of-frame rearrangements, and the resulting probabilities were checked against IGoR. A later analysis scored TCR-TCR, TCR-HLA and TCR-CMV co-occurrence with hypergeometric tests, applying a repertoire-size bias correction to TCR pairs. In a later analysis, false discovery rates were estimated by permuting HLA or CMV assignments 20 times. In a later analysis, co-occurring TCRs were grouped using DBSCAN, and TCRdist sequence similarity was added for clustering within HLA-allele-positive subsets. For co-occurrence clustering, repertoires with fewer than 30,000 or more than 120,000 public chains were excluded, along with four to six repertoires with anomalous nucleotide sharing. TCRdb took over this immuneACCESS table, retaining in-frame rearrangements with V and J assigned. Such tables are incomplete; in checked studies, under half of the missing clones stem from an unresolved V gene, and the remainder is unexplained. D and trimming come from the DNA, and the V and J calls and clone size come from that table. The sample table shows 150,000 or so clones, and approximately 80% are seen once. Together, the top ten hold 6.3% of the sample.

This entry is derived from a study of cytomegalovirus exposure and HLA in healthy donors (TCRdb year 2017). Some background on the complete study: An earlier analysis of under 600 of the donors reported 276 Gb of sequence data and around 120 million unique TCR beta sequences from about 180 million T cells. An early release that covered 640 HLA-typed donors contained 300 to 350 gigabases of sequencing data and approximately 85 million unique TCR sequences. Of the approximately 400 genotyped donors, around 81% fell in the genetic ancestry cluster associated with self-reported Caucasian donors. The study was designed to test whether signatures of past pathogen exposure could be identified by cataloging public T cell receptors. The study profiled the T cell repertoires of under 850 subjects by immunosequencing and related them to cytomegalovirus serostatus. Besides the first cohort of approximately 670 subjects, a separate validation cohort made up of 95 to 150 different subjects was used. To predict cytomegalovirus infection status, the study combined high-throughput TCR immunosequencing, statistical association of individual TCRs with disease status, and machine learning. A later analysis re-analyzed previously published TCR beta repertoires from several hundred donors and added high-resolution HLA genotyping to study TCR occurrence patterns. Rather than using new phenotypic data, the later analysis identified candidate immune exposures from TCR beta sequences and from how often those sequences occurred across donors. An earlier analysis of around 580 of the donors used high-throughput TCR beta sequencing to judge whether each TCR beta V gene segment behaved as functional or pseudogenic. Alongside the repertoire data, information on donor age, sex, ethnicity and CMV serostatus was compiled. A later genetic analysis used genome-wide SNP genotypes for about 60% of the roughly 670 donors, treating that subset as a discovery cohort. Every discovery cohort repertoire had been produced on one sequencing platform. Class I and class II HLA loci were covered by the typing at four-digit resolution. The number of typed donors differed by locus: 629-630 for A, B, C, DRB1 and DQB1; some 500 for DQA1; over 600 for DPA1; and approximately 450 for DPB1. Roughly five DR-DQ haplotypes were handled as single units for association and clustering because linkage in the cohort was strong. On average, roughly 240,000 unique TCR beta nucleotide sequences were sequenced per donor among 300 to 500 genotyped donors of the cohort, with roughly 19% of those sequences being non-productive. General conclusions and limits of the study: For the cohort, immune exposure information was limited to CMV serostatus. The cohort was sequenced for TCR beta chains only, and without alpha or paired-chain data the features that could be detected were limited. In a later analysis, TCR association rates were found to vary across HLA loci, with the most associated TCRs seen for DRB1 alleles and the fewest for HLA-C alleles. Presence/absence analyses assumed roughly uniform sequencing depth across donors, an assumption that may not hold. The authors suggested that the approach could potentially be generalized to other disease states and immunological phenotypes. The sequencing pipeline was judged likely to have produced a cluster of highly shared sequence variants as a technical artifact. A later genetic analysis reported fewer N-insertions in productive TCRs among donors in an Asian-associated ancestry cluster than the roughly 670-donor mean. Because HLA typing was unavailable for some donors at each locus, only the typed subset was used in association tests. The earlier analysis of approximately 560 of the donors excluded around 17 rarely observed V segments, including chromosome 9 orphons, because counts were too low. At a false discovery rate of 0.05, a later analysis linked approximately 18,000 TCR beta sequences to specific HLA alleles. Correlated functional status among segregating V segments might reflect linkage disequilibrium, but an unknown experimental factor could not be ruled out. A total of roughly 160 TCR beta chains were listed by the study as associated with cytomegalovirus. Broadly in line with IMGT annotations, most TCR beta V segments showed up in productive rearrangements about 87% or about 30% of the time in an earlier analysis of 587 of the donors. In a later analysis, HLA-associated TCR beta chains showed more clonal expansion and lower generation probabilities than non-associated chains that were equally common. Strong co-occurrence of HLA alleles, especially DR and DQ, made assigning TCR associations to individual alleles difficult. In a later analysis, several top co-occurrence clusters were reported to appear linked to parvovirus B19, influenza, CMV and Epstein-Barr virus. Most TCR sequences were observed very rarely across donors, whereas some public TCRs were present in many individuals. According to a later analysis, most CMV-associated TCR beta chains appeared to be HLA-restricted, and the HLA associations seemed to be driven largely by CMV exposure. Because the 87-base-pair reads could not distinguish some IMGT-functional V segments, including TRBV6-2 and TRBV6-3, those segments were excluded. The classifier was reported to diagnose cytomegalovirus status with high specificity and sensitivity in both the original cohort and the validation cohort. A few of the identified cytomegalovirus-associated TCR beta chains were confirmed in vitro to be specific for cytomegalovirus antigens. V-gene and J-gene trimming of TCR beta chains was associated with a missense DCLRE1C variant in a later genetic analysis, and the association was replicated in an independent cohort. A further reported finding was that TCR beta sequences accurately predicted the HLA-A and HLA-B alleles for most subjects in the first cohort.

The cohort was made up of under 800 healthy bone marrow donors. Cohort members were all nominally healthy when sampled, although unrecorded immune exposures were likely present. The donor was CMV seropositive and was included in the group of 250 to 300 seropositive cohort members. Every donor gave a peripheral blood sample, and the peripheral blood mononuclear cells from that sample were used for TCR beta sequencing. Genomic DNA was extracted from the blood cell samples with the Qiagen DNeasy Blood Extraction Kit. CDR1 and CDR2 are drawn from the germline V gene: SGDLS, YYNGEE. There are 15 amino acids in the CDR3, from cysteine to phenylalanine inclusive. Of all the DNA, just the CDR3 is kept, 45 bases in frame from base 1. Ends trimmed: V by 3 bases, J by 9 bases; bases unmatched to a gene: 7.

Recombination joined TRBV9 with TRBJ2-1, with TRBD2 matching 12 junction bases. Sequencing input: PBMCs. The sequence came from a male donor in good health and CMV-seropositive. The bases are TGTGCCAGCAGCGCTTCGACTAGCGGGAGTTCTGAGCAGTTCTTC. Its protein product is CASSASTSGSSEQFF.